The rows below give T cell receptor beta chains drawn from one sample of a study of T-cell reconstitution after alpha-beta-depleted transplantation in children. TCRdb recomputed calls from the PCR reads with MiXCR, one row per CDR3 protein. The table has a few hundred thousand distinct CDR3 sequences, 6.6% seen once. The sequenced sample was PBMCs, obtained before TCRalphabeta/CD19-depleted stem cell transplant. The source of these receptors is a boy aged 2 to 9 with acute lymphoblastic leukemia, due to receive a stem cell transplant. Each CDR3 is given with its conserved first and last residue. The D gene is left open where the match is weak. The size field is filled for only some rows; it gives once, few, many or a size class.

J | size | V | D | CDR3 | DNA
TRBJ2-7 | few | TRBV6-2/TRBV6-3 | NA | CASRPGEGSNYYEQYF | TGTGCCAGCAGGCCAGGAGAGGGATCGAACTACTACGAGCAGTACTTC
TRBJ1-2 | few | TRBV20-1 | NA | CSARDGRNGYTF | TGCAGTGCTAGAGATGGAAGAAATGGCTACACCTTC
TRBJ2-1 | many | TRBV9 | NA | CASSGAPRADEQFF | TGTGCCAGCAGCGGAGCCCCCCGGGCGGACGAGCAGTTCTTC
TRBJ1-4 | many | TRBV20-1 | TRBD1 | CSASLSGGTNEKLFF | TGCAGTGCTAGTCTGTCAGGGGGGACTAATGAAAAACTGTTTTTT
TRBJ2-7 | few | TRBV5-5 | TRBD2 | CASSPPGGSGEQYF | TGTGCCAGCAGCCCGCCGGGCGGGAGCGGTGAGCAGTACTTC
TRBJ1-2 | many | TRBV29-1 | NA | CSVEFHGPYGYTF | TGCAGCGTTGAGTTTCATGGACCCTATGGCTACACCTTC
TRBJ1-3 | few | TRBV28 | NA | CASIGRWAGPLRNTIYF | TGTGCCAGCATCGGCAGATGGGCGGGACCCTTAAGGAACACCATATATTTT
TRBJ1-2 | few | TRBV12-3/TRBV12-4 | NA | CASSLGLHYGYTF | TGTGCCAGCAGTTTGGGGCTGCACTATGGCTACACCTTC
TRBJ2-7 | many | TRBV5-6 | TRBD2 | CASSFSPAGDYEQYF | TGTGCCAGCAGCTTTAGTCCGGCGGGAGACTACGAGCAGTACTTC
TRBJ1-5 | NA | TRBV7-2 | NA | CASSLGKGKGNQPQHF | TGTGCCAGCAGCTTAGGAAAGGGTAAGGGCAATCAGCCCCAGCATTTT
TRBJ1-4 | many | TRBV12-3/TRBV12-4 | TRBD1 | CASSPTGDEKLFF | TGTGCCAGCAGTCCGACAGGGGATGAAAAACTGTTTTTT
TRBJ1-5 | many | TRBV28 | TRBD1 | CASKLRTGSNQPQHF | TGTGCCAGCAAACTACGGACAGGTAGCAATCAGCCCCAGCATTTT
TRBJ2-1 | many | TRBV15 | NA | CATGGGDDNEQFF | TGTGCCACCGGGGGTGGGGATGACAATGAGCAGTTCTTC
TRBJ2-7 | many | TRBV20-1 | NA | CSAKSREKAYEQYF | TGCAGTGCTAAAAGCAGGGAAAAGGCCTACGAGCAGTACTTC
TRBJ2-3 | many | TRBV2 | NA | CASSEIGGLSTDTQYF | TGTGCCAGCAGTGAAATTGGCGGCCTTTCCACAGATACGCAGTATTTT
TRBJ2-7 | NA | TRBV21-1 | NA | CASSKSVPTSTYF | TGTGCCAGCAGCAAGTCTGTACCTACGAGCACGTACTTC
TRBJ2-1 | many | TRBV7-2 | NA | CASSEYSNEQFF | TGTGCCAGCAGCGAATATAGCAATGAGCAGTTCTTC
TRBJ2-7 | NA | TRBV5-6 | TRBD2 | CASSLRGRRYEQYF | TGTGCCAGCAGCTTGCGCGGGAGGCGGTACGAGCAGTACTTC
TRBJ1-1 | NA | TRBV28 | NA | CASSYLARPNTEAFF | TGTGCCAGCAGTTATCTGGCCAGGCCCAACACTGAAGCTTTCTTT
TRBJ2-1 | many | TRBV7-6 | NA | CASSPMTELTYNEQFF | TGTGCCAGCAGCCCAATGACAGAGCTGACTTACAATGAGCAGTTCTTC
TRBJ1-6 | NA | TRBV14 | NA | CASSVTSDGGCRF | TGTGCCAGCAGCGTGACGTCTGACGGTGGATGTCGCTTT
TRBJ1-6 | many | TRBV2 | NA | CASNPQGSGSPLHF | TGTGCCAGCAACCCGCAGGGATCGGGTTCACCCCTCCACTTT
TRBJ2-2 | few | TRBV18 | NA | CASSAIGTQNTGELFF | TGTGCCAGCTCAGCGATCGGGACACAGAACACCGGGGAGCTGTTTTTT
TRBJ1-1 | many | TRBV12-3/TRBV12-4 | NA | CASIPAGLSNTEAFF | TGTGCCAGCATCCCGGCGGGGCTATCGAACACTGAAGCTTTCTTT
TRBJ2-7 | many | TRBV20-1 | NA | CSAGGTANSYEQYF | TGCAGTGCTGGGGGGACAGCCAACTCCTACGAGCAGTACTTC
TRBJ2-1 | many | TRBV5-1 | NA | CASRGAATYNEQFF | TGCGCCAGCAGGGGGGCAGCGACCTACAATGAGCAGTTCTTC
TRBJ1-3 | NA | TRBV28 | NA | CASSLAGPPGNTIYF | TGTGCCAGCAGTCTCGCGGGTCCCCCTGGAAACACCATATATTTT
TRBJ2-5 | many | TRBV9 | TRBD1 | CASSQGQGILETQYF | TGTGCCAGCAGCCAGGGACAGGGGATATTGGAGACCCAGTACTTC
TRBJ1-1 | many | TRBV29-1 | NA | CSVVMATQNTEAFF | TGCAGCGTTGTGATGGCGACTCAGAACACTGAAGCTTTCTTT
TRBJ2-2 | many | TRBV10-3 | TRBD1 | CAISDLQGIGELFF | TGTGCCATCAGTGACCTACAGGGGATCGGGGAGCTGTTTTTT
TRBJ2-7 | many | TRBV29-1 | NA | CSVKAQDPYEQYF | TGCAGCGTTAAGGCCCAGGACCCCTACGAGCAGTACTTC
TRBJ2-5 | NA | TRBV18 | TRBD1 | CASSPRDRVGETQYF | TGTGCCAGCTCACCACGGGACAGGGTAGGGGAGACCCAGTACTTC
TRBJ2-1 | many | TRBV20-1 | NA | CSATRRGGSYNEQFF | TGCAGTGCCACCAGGAGGGGGGGTTCCTACAATGAGCAGTTCTTC
TRBJ1-1 | many | TRBV12-3/TRBV12-4 | TRBD1 | CASTWGGQGGTEAFF | TGTGCCAGTACGTGGGGGGGACAGGGAGGAACTGAAGCTTTCTTT
TRBJ2-4 | NA | TRBV7-2 | NA | CASSLVEVGVAKNIQYF | TGTGCCAGCAGCTTAGTAGAGGTTGGGGTAGCCAAAAACATTCAGTACTTC
TRBJ2-1 | many | TRBV29-1 | NA | CLSSYNEQFF | TGCCTCAGCTCCTACAATGAGCAGTTCTTC
TRBJ2-2 | many | TRBV13 | NA | CASSLGDFHTGELFF | TGTGCCAGCAGCTTGGGGGACTTCCACACCGGGGAGCTGTTTTTT
TRBJ1-1 | many | TRBV7-6 | TRBD1 | CASSLYGQGLGRNTEAFF | TGTGCCAGCAGCTTATACGGACAGGGTCTGGGCAGGAACACTGAAGCTTTCTTT
TRBJ2-5 | NA | TRBV4-2 | NA | CASSQGGTQETQYF | TGTGCCAGCAGCCAAGGCGGGACACAAGAGACCCAGTACTTC
TRBJ2-3 | few | TRBV20-1 | NA | CSAQVQGNIYTQYF | TGCAGTGCCCAGGTCCAGGGCAACATTTATACGCAGTATTTT
TRBJ2-2 | many | TRBV20-1 | NA | CSARDHRQGIPGELFF | TGCAGTGCTAGAGATCATAGGCAGGGGATCCCCGGGGAGCTGTTTTTT
TRBJ2-2 | many | TRBV29-1 | TRBD2 | CSAHSGTNTGELFF | TGCAGCGCCCATAGCGGGACGAACACCGGGGAGCTGTTTTTT
TRBJ2-2 | few | TRBV12-3/TRBV12-4 | NA | CASTPGQGYVTGELFF | TGTGCCAGCACCCCGGGGCAGGGGTACGTCACCGGGGAGCTGTTTTTT
TRBJ2-2 | many | TRBV3-1 | TRBD1 | CASSRFGQGNTGELFF | TGTGCCAGCAGCCGCTTCGGACAGGGGAACACCGGGGAGCTGTTTTTT
TRBJ2-7 | few | TRBV6-2/TRBV6-3 | TRBD1 | CASSSGGHEQYF | TGTGCCAGCAGTTCAGGGGGCCACGAGCAGTACTTC
TRBJ2-1 | NA | TRBV18 | NA | CASSPPAIPENEQFF | TGTGCCAGCTCACCACCGGCAATCCCCGAGAATGAGCAGTTCTTC
TRBJ1-3 | few | TRBV30 | TRBD1 | CAYQGQGVNTIYF | TGTGCCTACCAGGGACAGGGAGTGAACACCATATATTTT